One T cell receptor (beta chain) is described in this entry. Its specificity is not known. These data belong to a study of identifying expanded T cells in peripheral blood. Study findings and constraints: Across healthy donors, higher total template counts meant significantly greater roughly 2-week count variance.

Repertoires were generated with immunoSEQ multiplex PCR, while TCRdb's copy carries only in-frame clones and drops some. The sample yields more than 95,000 clones, 75% to 90% seen once. The sample was blood. The clonotype comes from a person between 18 and 70 years old in good health.

The DNA for the CDR3 is TGTGCCAGCGTGAAGAGGGACCTGGGGGGCTACACCTTC. Translated: CASVKRDLGGYTF. V usage is TRBV2 and J usage is TRBJ1-2, with D possibly TRBD1 on 5 matching bases. The CDR3 contains 13 residues. Trimming removed 8 bases from V and 8 bases from J, with 18 bases in between. Germline CDR1 is SNHLY and CDR2 is FYNNEI.